Following are 17 T cell receptor beta chains from one sample sequenced in a study of regulatory T cells in long-lasting Graves disease. Sequencing libraries for TCR beta were prepared with iRepertoire HTBI primers and Arm-PCR of CDR3 regions. TCRdb itself ran the multiplex PCR reads through MiXCR, one entry per CDR3 protein. Of 300,000 to 500,000 distinct CDR3 sequences listed, under 25% are singletons. Time point noted: persistent/refractory GD, antithyroid drugs over 5 years with positive TRAb. RNA from PBMCs was the source of the TCR library. The specimen was peripheral blood mononuclear cells (PBMCs), collected when the disease was refractory, from a patient treated with antithyroid drugs. These TCRs come from a female donor with Graves disease.

For this clonotype: A much larger clone differs by one base, so this may be a read error. The chain is built from TRBV6-5 and TRBJ2-7, with D perhaps TRBD2 (5 bases). The germline V gene has CDR1 MNHEY and CDR2 SVGAGI. The CDR3 consists of 15 residues. Here the CDR3 reads CASSYVGLALYEHYF. CDR3 bases: TGTGCCAGCAGTTACGTCGGGTTAGCGCTCTACGAGCACTACTTC.

This clonotype turned up a few times. The J gene is TRBJ1-3, the V gene TRBV19, with D tentatively TRBD1 (5 bases). From germline, CDR1 is LNHDA and CDR2 SQIVND (reference sequence). V lost 3 bases, J lost 0 bases, and 15 bases lay in between. CDR3 length: 17 residues. The CDR3 here is CASSIRGAPASGNTIYF. The CDR3, as DNA: TGTGCCAGTAGTATTCGTGGGGCCCCGGCCTCTGGAAACACCATATATTTT.

Turning to this clonotype: A clone one base away is much larger, so this may be a read error. The J gene is TRBJ2-7, the V gene TRBV6-1; TRBD1 matches at 12 bases. With V trimmed by 4 bases and J by 6 bases, 13 bases remained unmatched. The CDR3 sequence is 17 residues long. The germline CDR1 and CDR2 sequences are MNHNS and SASEGT. CDR3 region: CASSVVSLGQGACEQYF. The CDR3 nucleotides read TGTGCCAGCAGTGTGGTTAGTTTGGGACAGGGGGCCTGCGAGCAGTACTTC.

The chain recombines TRBV6-1 with TRBJ1-5, with D perhaps TRBD1 (6 bases). This CDR3 comprises 15 residues. In germline, CDR1 is MNHNS, CDR2 SASEGT. Trimming left V 4 bases short and J 1 base short, with 11 bases between. The CDR3 nucleotides read TGTGCCAGCAGTGGGACAGCGATCAGCAATCAGCCCCAGCATTTT. Its translation: CASSGTAISNQPQHF.

This clonotype was detected a few times. The V call is TRBV28, the J call TRBJ1-2, with 10 bases lining up with TRBD1. CDR1 and CDR2 (germline): MDHEN, SYDVKM. This CDR3 region has 15 residues. J lost 2 bases, V lost 7 bases, and 7 bases had no gene match. The DNA for the CDR3 is TGTGCCAGCAATTCCCCGGGACAGGGGAACTATGGCTACACCTTC. Translated: CASNSPGQGNYGYTF.

The table lists this clonotype with many counts. The genes are TRBV12-3 or TRBV12-4 and TRBJ2-5; D perhaps matches TRBD2 (6 bases). The CDR3 is 11 amino acids. V was clipped by 3 bases and J by 9 bases, with 8 bases between them. The CDR3 DNA sequence: TGTGCCAGCAGTTTGACGGGAGCCCAGTACTTC. Amino acid sequence: CASSLTGAQYF.

This chain joins TRBV20-1 and TRBJ1-5; unclear D gene. With 3 bases removed from V and 6 bases from J, the gap between germline ends came to 27 bases. The CDR3 loop spans 18 amino acids. From germline, CDR1 is DFQATT and CDR2 SNEGSKA (reference sequence). The chain's CDR3 is CSASFPPVRPQVGQPQHF. CDR3 nucleotide sequence: TGCAGTGCTAGTTTTCCCCCGGTACGGCCGCAAGTCGGTCAGCCCCAGCATTTT.

In this sample, this clonotype turned up many times. The chain uses TRBV27 and TRBJ2-7, with TRBD1 matching 7 bases. J was trimmed by 5 bases and V by 3 bases; bases with no gene match: 10. Germline CDR1 and CDR2: MNHEY and SMNVEV (reference sequence). This CDR3 has 15 residues. This chain's CDR3 is CASSLGSRGYDEQYF. In DNA, the CDR3 is TGTGCCAGCAGTTTGGGTAGCAGGGGGTACGACGAGCAGTACTTC.

At least ten counts were recorded for this clonotype. The rearrangement links TRBV7-2 to TRBJ2-7; the D gene is possibly TRBD1 (6 bases). Trimming removed 1 base at V and 5 bases at J, with 12 bases between. The CDR3 length is 14 residues. Germline V lookup: CDR1 SGHTA, CDR2 FQGNSA. In nucleotides, the CDR3 is TGTGCCAGCAGCTTAGGACCGGACAGAAACGAGCAGTACTTC. It codes for CASSLGPDRNEQYF. The full variable domain, its missing parts supplied by reference TRBV7-2 and TRBJ2-7, is GAGVSQSPSNKVTEKGKDVELRCDPISGHTALYWYRQSLGQGLEFLIYFQGNSAPDKSGLPSDRFSAERTGGSVSTLTIQRTQQEDSAVYLCASSLGPDRNEQYFGPGTRLTVT.

This clonotype was recorded a few times. The gene calls are TRBV3-1 and TRBJ1-1, with no clear D. Germline loops: CDR1 LGHDT, CDR2 YNNKEL (reference sequence). The CDR3 consists of 12 residues. Trimming cost V 4 bases and J 7 bases, with 10 bases left between them. The CDR3 here is CASSPSAGEAFF. DNA for the CDR3: TGTGCCAGCAGCCCTTCAGCCGGTGAAGCTTTCTTT. The variable domain in full, completed from reference TRBV3-1 and TRBJ1-1, reads DTAVSQTPKYLVTQMGNDKSIKCEQNLGHDTMYWYKQDSKKFLKIMFSYNNKELIINETVPNRFSPKSPDKAHLNLHINSLELGDSAVYFCASSPSAGEAFFGQGTRLTVV.

This chain links TRBV5-6 with TRBJ2-1; 11 bases map to TRBD2. With V trimmed by 1 base and J by 6 bases, 9 bases remained unmatched. The CDR3 runs to 17 residues. Germline CDR1 SGHDT, CDR2 YYEEEE. The CDR3 nucleotides are TGTGCCAGCAGCTTGAGAGGTCAACTAGCGGGAGCCAATGAGCAGTTCTTC. It translates to CASSLRGQLAGANEQFF.

This sequence joins TRBV7-9 and TRBJ2-7; 15 nucleotides agree with TRBD2. V lost 6 bases to trimming and J lost 0 bases; unmatched junction nucleotides: 3. CDR1 and CDR2 from the germline V gene are SEHNR and FQNEAQ (reference sequence). The CDR3 runs 16 residues. CDR3 protein: CASSGLAGGVSYEQYF. The CDR3 nucleotides are TGTGCCAGCAGTGGACTAGCGGGAGGGGTCTCCTACGAGCAGTACTTC. The full variable domain, its missing parts supplied by reference TRBV7-9 and TRBJ2-7, is DTGVSQNPRHKITKRGQNVTFRCDPISEHNRLYWYRQTLGQGPEFLTYFQNEAQLEKSRLLSDRFSAERPKGSFSTLEIQRTEQGDSAMYLCASSGLAGGVSYEQYFGPGTRLTVT.

V is TRBV5-4 and J is TRBJ1-1, with D uncertain. Trimming pared 4 bases from V and 1 base from J, leaving 14 bases between. In germline, CDR1 is SGHNT, CDR2 YYREEE (reference sequence). This CDR3 contains 15 residues. The DNA for the CDR3 is TGTGCCAGCAGCAAGGGAGGGCAGGCGAACACTGAAGCTTTCTTT. Protein: CASSKGGQANTEAFF.

This chain connects TRBV9 to TRBJ2-5, with D perhaps matching TRBD2 (6 bases). The germline V and J ends were trimmed by 7 bases and 3 bases, with 28 bases remaining between them. The germline CDR1 and CDR2 sequences are SGDLS and YYNGEE. The CDR3 is 18 amino acids. CDR3 in amino acids: CASGPRGSGDRFKETQYF. CDR3 nucleotides: TGTGCCAGCGGCCCGAGGGGCTCGGGAGACCGATTTAAAGAGACCCAGTACTTC.

At least ten counts were recorded for this clonotype. J is TRBJ1-1 and V is TRBV14; no definite D call. V was cut by 3 bases and J by 0 bases, with 8 bases left in between. The germline gives CDR1 SGHDN, CDR2 FVKESK. This CDR3 is built from 14 residues. Here the CDR3 DNA reads TGTGCCAGCAGCCATGTGAACATGAACACTGAAGCTTTCTTT. It specifies CASSHVNMNTEAFF.

This clonotype was detected only a few times. CDR3: CSASRSFPGRLDRNTEAFF. The DNA of the CDR3 is TGCAGTGCTAGCCGGAGCTTCCCAGGGCGTTTGGATAGGAACACTGAAGCTTTCTTT. This chain links TRBV20-1 with TRBJ1-1, with D possibly being TRBD1 (5 bases). Trimming cost V 3 bases and J 1 base, with 27 bases left between them. This CDR3 spans 19 amino acids. Looked up from germline, CDR1 is DFQATT and CDR2 is SNEGSKA (reference sequence).

The gene calls are TRBV18 and TRBJ1-5, with 8 positions matching TRBD1. CDR1 and CDR2 (germline): KGHSH, LQKENI. J was trimmed by 7 bases and V by 3 bases; bases with no gene match: 2. The CDR3 has 13 residues. Here the CDR3 DNA reads TGTGCCAGCTCACCCGGACAGGGCCAGCCCCAGCATTTT. It translates to CASSPGQGQPQHF. The full variable domain, in which reference TRBV18 and TRBJ1-5 provide the parts outside the CDR3, is NAGVMQNPRHLVRRRGQEARLRCSPMKGHSHVYWYRQLPEEGLKFMVYLQKENIIDESGMPKERFSAEFPKEGPSILRIQQVVRGDSAAYFCASSPGQGQPQHFGDGTRLSIL.